Sequencing of this T cell receptor beta chain was carried out in a study of regulatory T cells in long-lasting Graves disease. Notes on the study in general: Less diverse TCR repertoires were seen in persistent Graves' patients than in newly diagnosed ones.

This clonotype was seen more than once but under ten times. The antigen is undetermined. Time point indicated: newly diagnosed GD, antithyroid drugs for less than 3 months. RNA from PBMCs was the source of the TCR library. Combining iRepertoire HTBI primers with Arm-PCR of CDR3 regions, the authors built TCR beta libraries. MiXCR was run by TCRdb on the multiplex PCR reads, yielding one entry per CDR3 protein. The sample carries some 250,000 distinct CDR3 sequences, 18% recorded once. The germline V gene encodes CDR1 SNHLY and CDR2 FYNNEI. This CDR3 is 14 amino acids long. Trimming took off 3 bases at V and 6 bases at J, with 15 bases between the two ends. The same sample was also used in a study of T cells in Graves' hyperthyroidism and ophthalmopathy. That investigation notes: Ophthalmopathy was separated from stable hyperthyroidism by a 13 V-J model.

The starting material was peripheral blood mononuclear cells (PBMCs), obtained at new diagnosis, from a patient treated with antithyroid drugs. This TCR derives from a woman in her twenties or thirties with Graves disease. The V and J genes are TRBV2 and TRBJ2-7; D is ambiguous. The CDR3 DNA is TGTGCCAGCAGTGAGGGGAATTTCCTCGGCGAGCAGTACTTC. Translated, it gives CASSEGNFLGEQYF.